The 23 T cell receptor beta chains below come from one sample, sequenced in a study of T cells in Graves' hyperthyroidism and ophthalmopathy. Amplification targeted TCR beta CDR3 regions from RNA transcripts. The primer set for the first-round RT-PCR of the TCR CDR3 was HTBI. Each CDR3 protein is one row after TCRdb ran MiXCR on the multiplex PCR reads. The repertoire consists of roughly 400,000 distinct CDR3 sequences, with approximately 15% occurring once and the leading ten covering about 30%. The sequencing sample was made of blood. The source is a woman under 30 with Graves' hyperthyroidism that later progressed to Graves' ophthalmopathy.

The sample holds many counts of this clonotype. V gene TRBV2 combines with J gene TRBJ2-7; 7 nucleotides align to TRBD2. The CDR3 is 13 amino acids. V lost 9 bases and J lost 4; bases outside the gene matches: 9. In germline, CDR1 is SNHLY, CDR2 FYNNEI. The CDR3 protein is CASSGQELYEQYF. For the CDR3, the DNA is TGTGCCAGTAGCGGGCAGGAACTTTACGAGCAGTACTTC.

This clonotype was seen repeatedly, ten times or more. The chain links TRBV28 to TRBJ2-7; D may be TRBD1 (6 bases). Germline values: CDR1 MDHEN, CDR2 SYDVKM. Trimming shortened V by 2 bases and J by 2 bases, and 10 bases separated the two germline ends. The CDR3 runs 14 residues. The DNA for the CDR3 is TGTGCCAGCAGTTTAGCAGGGGACCCCTACGAGCAGTACTTC. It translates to CASSLAGDPYEQYF.

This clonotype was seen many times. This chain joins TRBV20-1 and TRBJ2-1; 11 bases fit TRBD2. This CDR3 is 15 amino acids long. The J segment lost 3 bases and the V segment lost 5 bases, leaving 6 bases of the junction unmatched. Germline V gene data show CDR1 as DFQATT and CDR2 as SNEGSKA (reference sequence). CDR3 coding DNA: TGCAGTGCTCCCAGGACTAGCGGGTACTACAATGAGCAGTTCTTC. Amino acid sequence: CSAPRTSGYYNEQFF.

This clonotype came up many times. The CDR3 spells CASSLLFDRVNSPLHF. As DNA, the CDR3 is TGTGCCAGCAGTTTACTTTTCGATCGAGTGAATTCACCCCTCCACTTT. V usage is TRBV27 and J usage is TRBJ1-6; D unclear. V was trimmed by 2 bases and J by 7 bases, leaving 15 bases between them. The CDR3 extends over 16 amino acids. The germline gives CDR1 MNHEY, CDR2 SMNVEV (reference sequence).

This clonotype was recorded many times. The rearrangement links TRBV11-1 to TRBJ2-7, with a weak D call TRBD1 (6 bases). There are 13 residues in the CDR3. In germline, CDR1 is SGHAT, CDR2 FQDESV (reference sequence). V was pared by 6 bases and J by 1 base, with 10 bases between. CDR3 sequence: CASRRQGSYEQYF. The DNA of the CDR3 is TGTGCCAGCAGAAGGCAGGGGTCCTACGAGCAGTACTTC.

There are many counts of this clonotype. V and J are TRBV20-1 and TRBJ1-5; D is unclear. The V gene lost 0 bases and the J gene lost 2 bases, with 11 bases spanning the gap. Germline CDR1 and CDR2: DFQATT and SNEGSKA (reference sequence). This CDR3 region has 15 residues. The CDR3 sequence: CSARDESRGNQPQHF. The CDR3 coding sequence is TGCAGTGCTAGAGATGAGTCGCGAGGCAATCAGCCCCAGCATTTT.

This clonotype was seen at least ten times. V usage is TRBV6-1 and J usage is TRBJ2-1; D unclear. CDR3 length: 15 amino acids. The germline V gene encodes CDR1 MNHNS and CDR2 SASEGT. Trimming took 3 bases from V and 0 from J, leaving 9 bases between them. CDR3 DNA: TGTGCCAGCAGTGATTACTCCAACTCCTACAATGAGCAGTTCTTC. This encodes CASSDYSNSYNEQFF.

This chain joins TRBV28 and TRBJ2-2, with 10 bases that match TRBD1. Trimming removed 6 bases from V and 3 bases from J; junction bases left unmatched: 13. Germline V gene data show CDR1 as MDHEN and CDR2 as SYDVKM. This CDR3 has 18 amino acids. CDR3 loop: CASRPSNGTGAYTGELFF. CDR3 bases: TGTGCCAGCAGACCCTCTAACGGGACAGGGGCCTACACCGGGGAGCTGTTTTTT.

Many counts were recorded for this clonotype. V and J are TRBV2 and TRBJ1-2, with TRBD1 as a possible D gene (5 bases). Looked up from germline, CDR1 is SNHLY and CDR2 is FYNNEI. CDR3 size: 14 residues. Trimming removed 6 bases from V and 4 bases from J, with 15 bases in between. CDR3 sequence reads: CASRMGQVGYGYTF. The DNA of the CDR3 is TGTGCCAGCAGGATGGGGCAAGTTGGCTATGGCTACACCTTC.

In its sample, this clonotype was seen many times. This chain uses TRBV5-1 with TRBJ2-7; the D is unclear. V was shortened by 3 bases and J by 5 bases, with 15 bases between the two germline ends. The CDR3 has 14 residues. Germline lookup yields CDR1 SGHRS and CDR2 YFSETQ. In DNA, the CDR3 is TGCGCCAGCAGCTCTGGGATTCACGGCCACGAGCAGTACTTC. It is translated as CASSSGIHGHEQYF.

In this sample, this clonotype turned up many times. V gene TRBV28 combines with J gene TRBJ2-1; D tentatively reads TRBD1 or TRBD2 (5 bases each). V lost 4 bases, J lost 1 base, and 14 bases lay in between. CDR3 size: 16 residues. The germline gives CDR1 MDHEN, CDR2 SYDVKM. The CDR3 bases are TGTGCCAGCAGTTCGCCGGGAAGGGGATCCTACAATGAGCAGTTCTTC. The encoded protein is CASSSPGRGSYNEQFF.

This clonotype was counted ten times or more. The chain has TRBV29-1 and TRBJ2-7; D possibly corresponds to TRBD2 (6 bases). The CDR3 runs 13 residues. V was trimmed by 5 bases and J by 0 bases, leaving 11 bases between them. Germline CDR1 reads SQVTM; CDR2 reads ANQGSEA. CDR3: CSVKAGSSYEQYF. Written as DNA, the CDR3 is TGCAGCGTTAAAGCGGGTAGCTCCTACGAGCAGTACTTC.

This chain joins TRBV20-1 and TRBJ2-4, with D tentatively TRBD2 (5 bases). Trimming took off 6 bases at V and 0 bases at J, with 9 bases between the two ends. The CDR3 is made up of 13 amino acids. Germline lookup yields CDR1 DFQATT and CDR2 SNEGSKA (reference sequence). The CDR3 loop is CSAPGIAKNIQYF. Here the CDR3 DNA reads TGCAGTGCCCCGGGGATAGCCAAAAACATTCAGTACTTC.

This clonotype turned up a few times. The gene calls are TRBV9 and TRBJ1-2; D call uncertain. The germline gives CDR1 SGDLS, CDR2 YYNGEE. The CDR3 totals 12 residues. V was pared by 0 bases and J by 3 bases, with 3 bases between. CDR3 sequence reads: CASSVGHYGYTF. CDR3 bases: TGTGCCAGCAGCGTAGGGCACTATGGCTACACCTTC. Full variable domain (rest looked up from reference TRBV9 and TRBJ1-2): DSGVTQTPKHLITATGQRVTLRCSPRSGDLSVYWYQQSLDQGLQFLIQYYNGEERAKGNILERFSAQQFPDLHSELNLSSLELGDSALYFCASSVGHYGYTFGSGTRLTVV.

CDR3 loop: CAISESSGTNTDTQHF. In nucleotides, the CDR3 is TGTGCCATCAGTGAGTCTAGCGGGACGAACACAGATACGCAGCATTTT. The J gene is TRBJ2-3, the V gene TRBV10-3; tentative D call: TRBD1 (5 bases). Matching the DNA end better, TRBJ1-5 makes the J call doubtful. The CDR3 is 16 residues long. Germline V gene sequence: CDR1 ENHRY, CDR2 SYGVKD.

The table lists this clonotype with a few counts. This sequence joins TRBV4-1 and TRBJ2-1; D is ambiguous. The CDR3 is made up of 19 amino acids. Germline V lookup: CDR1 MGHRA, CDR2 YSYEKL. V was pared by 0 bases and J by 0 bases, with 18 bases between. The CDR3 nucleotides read TGCGCCAGCAGCCAAGATATTATTCGGCGCTCGAGCTCCTACAATGAGCAGTTCTTC. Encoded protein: CASSQDIIRRSSSYNEQFF.

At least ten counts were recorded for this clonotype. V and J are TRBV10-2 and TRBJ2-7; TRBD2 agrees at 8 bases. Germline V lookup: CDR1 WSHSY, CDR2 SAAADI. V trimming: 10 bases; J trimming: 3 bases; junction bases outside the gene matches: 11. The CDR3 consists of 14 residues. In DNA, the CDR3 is TGCGCCACCAGCCCACTAGCGGCGGGCTACGAGCAGTACTTC. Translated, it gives CATSPLAAGYEQYF.

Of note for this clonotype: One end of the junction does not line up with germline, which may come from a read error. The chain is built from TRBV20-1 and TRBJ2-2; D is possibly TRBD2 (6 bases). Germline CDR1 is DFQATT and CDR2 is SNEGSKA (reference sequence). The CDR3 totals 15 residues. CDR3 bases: TGCAGTGCTTCCCGGGGGAGCGGGCCCACCGGGGAGCTGCTTTTT. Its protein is CSASRGSGPTGELLF.

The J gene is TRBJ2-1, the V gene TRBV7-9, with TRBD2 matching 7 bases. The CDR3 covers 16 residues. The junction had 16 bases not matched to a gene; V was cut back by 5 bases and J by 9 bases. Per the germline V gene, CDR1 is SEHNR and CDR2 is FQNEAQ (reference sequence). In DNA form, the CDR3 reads TGTGCCAGCAGCCGCCCGGGGCTAGCGGAGCTCAGTGAGCAGTTCTTC. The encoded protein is CASSRPGLAELSEQFF.

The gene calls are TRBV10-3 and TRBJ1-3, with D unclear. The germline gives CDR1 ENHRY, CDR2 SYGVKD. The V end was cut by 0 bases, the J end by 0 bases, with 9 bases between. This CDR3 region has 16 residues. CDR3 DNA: TGTGCCATCAGTGAGTCCGGTTTAATCTCTGGAAACACCATATATTTT. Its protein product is CAISESGLISGNTIYF.

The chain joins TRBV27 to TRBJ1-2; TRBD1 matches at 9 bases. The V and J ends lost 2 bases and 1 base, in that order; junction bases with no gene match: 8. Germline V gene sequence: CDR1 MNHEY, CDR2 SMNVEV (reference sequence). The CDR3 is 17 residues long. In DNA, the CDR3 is TGTGCCAGCAGTTTAAGGGGGACAGGGACTCTTAACTATGGCTACACCTTC. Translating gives CASSLRGTGTLNYGYTF.

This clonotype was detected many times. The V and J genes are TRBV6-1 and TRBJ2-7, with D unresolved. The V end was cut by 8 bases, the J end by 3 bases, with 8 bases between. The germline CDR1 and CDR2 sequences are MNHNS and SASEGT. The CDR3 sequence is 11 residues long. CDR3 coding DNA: TGTGCCAGCGTCAGCAACTACGAGCAGTACTTC. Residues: CASVSNYEQYF.

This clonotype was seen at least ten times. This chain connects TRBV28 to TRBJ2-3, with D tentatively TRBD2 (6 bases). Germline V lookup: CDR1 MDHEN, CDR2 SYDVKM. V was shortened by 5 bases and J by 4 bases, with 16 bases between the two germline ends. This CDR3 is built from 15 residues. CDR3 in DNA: TGTGCCAGCAGTAAAGGGGACTCCCCCCCAGATACGCAGTATTTT. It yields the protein CASSKGDSPPDTQYF.